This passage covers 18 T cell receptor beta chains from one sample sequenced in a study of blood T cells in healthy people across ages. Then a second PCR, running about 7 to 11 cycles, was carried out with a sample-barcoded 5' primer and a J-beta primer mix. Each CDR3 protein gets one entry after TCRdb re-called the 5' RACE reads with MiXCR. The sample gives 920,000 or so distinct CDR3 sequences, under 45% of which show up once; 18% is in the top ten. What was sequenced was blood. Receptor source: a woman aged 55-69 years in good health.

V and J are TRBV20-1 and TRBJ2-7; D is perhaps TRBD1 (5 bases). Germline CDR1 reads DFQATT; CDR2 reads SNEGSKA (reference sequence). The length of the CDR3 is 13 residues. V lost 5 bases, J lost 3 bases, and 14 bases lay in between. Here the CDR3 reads CSAAQGQNYEQYF. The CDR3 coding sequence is TGCAGTGCTGCCCAGGGCCAGAACTACGAGCAGTACTTC.

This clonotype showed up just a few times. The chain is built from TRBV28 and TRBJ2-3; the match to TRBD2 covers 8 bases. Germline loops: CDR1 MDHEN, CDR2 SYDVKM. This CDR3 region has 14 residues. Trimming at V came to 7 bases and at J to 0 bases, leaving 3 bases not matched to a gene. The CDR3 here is CASMASGSTDTQYF. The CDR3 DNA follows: TGTGCCAGCATGGCTAGCGGGAGCACAGATACGCAGTATTTT.

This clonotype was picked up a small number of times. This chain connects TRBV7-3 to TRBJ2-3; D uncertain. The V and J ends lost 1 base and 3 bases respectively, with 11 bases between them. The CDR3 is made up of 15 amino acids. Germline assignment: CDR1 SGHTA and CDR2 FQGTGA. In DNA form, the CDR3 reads TGTGCCAGCAGCTTAAAACCGGCTACGACAGATACGCAGTATTTT. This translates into CASSLKPATTDTQYF.

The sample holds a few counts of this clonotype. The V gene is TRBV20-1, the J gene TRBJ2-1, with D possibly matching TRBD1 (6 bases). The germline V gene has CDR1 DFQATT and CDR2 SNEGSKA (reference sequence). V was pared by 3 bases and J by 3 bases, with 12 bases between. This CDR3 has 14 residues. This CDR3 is CSARGQAVYNEQFF. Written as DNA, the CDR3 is TGCAGTGCTAGGGGACAAGCGGTCTACAATGAGCAGTTCTTC.

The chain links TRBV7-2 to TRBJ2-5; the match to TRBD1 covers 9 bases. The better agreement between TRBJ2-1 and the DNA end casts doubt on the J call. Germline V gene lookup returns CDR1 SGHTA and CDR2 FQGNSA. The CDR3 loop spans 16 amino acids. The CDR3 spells CASSLTTGGRQETQFF. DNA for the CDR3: TGTGCCAGCAGCTTAACGACAGGGGGTCGGCAAGAGACCCAGTTCTTC.

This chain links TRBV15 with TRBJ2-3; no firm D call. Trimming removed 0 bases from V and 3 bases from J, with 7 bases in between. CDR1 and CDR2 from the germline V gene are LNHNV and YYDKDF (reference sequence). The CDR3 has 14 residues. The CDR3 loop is CATSREVSTDTQYF. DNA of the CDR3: TGTGCCACCAGCAGAGAGGTATCTACAGATACGCAGTATTTT. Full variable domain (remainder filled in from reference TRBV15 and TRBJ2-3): DAMVIQNPRYQVTQFGKPVTLSCSQTLNHNVMYWYQQKSSQAPKLLFHYYDKDFNNEADTPDNFQSRRPNTSFCFLDIRSPGLGDTAMYLCATSREVSTDTQYFGPGTRLTVL.

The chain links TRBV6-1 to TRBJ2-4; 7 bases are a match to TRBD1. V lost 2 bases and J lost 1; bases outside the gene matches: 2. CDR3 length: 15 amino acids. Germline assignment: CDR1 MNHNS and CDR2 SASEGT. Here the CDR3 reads CASSELQGAKNIQYF. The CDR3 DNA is TGTGCCAGCAGTGAACTACAGGGGGCCAAAAACATTCAGTACTTC.

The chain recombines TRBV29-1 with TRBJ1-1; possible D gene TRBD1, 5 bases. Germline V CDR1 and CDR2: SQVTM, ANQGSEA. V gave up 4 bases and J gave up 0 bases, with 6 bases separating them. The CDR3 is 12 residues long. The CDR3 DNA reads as TGCAGCGTTGGGACAATGAACACTGAAGCTTTCTTT. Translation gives CSVGTMNTEAFF. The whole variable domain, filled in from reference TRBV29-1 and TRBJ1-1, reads SAVISQKPSRDICQRGTSLTIQCQVDSQVTMMFWYRQQPGQSLTLIATANQGSEATYESGFVIDKFPISRPNLTFSTLTVSNMSPEDSSIYLCSVGTMNTEAFFGQGTRLTVV.

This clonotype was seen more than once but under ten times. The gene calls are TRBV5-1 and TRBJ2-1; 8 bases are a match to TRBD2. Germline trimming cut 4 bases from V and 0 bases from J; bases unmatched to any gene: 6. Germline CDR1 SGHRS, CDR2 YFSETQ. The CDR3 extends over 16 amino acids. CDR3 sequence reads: CASSNERGSSYNEQFF. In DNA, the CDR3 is TGCGCCAGCAGCAACGAGCGGGGGAGCTCCTACAATGAGCAGTTCTTC.

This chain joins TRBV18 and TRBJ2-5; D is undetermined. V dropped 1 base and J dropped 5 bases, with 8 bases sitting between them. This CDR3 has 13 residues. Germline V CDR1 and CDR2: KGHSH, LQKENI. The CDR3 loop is CASSPQSSETQYF. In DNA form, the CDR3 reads TGTGCCAGCTCACCACAGTCGTCCGAGACCCAGTACTTC.

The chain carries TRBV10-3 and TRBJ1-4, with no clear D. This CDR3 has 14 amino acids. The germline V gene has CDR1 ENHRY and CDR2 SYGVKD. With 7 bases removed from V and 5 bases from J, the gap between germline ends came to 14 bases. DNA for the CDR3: TGTGCCATCACCACCGAGACCACGAATGAAAAACTGTTTTTT. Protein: CAITTETTNEKLFF.

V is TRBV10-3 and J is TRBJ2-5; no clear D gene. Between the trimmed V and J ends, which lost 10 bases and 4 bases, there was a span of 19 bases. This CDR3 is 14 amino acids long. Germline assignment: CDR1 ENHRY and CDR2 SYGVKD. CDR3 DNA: TGTGCCACCCAAGGGCTAACTGGACCAGAGACCCAGTACTTC. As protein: CATQGLTGPETQYF.

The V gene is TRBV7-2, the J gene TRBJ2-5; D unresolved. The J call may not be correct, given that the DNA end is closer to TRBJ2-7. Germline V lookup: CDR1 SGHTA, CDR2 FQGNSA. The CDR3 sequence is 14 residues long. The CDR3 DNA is TGTGCCAGCAGCTTTTTCCGTGGGGCCTACGAGCAGTACTTC. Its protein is CASSFFRGAYEQYF.

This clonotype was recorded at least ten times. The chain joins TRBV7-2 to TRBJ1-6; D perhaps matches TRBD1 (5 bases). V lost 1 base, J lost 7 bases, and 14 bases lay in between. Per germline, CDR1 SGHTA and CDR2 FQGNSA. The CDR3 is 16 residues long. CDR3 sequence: CASSLGGAAANSPLHF. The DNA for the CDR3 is TGTGCCAGCAGCTTAGGAGGGGCGGCCGCAAATTCACCCCTCCACTTT.

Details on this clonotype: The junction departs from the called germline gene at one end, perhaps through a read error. DNA of the CDR3: TGTGCCGGCAGCCCCGGGCAGAGCTACGAGCAGTACTTC. This gives the protein CAGSPGQSYEQYF. The chain carries TRBV7-9 and TRBJ2-4; unclear D gene. The J call may be wrong; the DNA end is better matched by TRBJ2-7. Germline V lookup: CDR1 SEHNR, CDR2 FQNEAQ (reference sequence). CDR3 size: 13 residues.

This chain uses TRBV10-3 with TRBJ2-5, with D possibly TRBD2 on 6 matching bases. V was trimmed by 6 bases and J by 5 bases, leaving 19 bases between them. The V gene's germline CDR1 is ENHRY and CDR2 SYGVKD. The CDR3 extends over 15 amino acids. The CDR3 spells CAIRPGTGSWETQYF. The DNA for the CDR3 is TGTGCCATCAGACCCGGGACTGGAAGTTGGGAGACCCAGTACTTC.

Here the CDR3 DNA reads TGCGCCAGCAGCCTATCGCCGACAGCCAAGAGGGACGAGCAGTACTTC. It is translated as CASSLSPTAKRDEQYF. This rearrangement joins TRBV5-1 to TRBJ2-7, with D perhaps given as TRBD1 or TRBD2 (5 bases each). The CDR3 length is 16 residues. Trimming cost V 4 bases and J 5 bases, with 22 bases left between them. Per the germline V gene, CDR1 is SGHRS and CDR2 is YFSETQ.

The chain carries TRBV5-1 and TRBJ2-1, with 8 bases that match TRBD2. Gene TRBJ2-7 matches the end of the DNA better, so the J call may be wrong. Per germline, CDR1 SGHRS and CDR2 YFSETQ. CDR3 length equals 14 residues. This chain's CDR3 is CASSLESGRLEQYF. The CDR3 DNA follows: TGCGCCAGCAGCTTGGAAAGCGGGAGACTCGAGCAGTACTTC.